The 24 T cell receptor beta chains listed next were all sequenced from one sample in a study of blood T cell repertoires in COVID-19. The table came from immunoSEQ multiplex PCR; TCRdb's copy has only in-frame clones and leaves some out. Among about 33,000 clones, more than 70% were seen once, and the ten largest hold roughly 7%. The specimen sequenced was peripheral blood. These receptors all come from a human donor in a cohort sampled during active COVID-19.

The chain carries TRBV9 and TRBJ1-3; D is uncertain. Germline lookup yields CDR1 SGDLS and CDR2 YYNGEE. Trimming removed 1 base at V and 0 bases at J, with 11 bases between. The CDR3 is 16 amino acids. CDR3 DNA: TGTGCCAGCAGCGTACACAGCTACCGCTCTGGAAACACCATATATTTT. This gives the protein CASSVHSYRSGNTIYF.

V is TRBV30 and J is TRBJ1-1, with 7 bases lining up with TRBD1. Per germline, CDR1 GTSNPN and CDR2 SVGIG (reference sequence). Trimming took 4 bases from V and 0 from J; bases not matched to a gene: 5. CDR3 length: 14 amino acids. This CDR3 is CAWKRTGLNTEAFF. CDR3 sequence (DNA): TGTGCCTGGAAAAGGACAGGACTGAACACTGAAGCTTTCTTT.

CDR3 residues: CASGLGGRPGEQFF. CDR3 in DNA: TGCGCCAGCGGCCTGGGGGGGCGACCAGGTGAGCAGTTCTTC. The J gene is TRBJ2-1, the V gene TRBV4-1; tentatively, D is TRBD2 (7 bases). V was pared by 8 bases and J by 9 bases, with 20 bases between. The CDR3 is 14 residues long. Germline loops: CDR1 MGHRA, CDR2 YSYEKL.

This sequence joins TRBV3-1 (or the pseudogene TRBV3-2) and TRBJ1-2; D unclear. Trimming removed 1 base at V and 8 bases at J, with 5 bases between. Per germline, CDR1 LGHDT and CDR2 YNNKEL (reference sequence). The CDR3 has 11 residues. In DNA form, the CDR3 reads TGTGCCAGCAGCCAAGGGGAGGGCTACACCTTC. Protein product: CASSQGEGYTF.

The V gene is TRBV28, the J gene TRBJ2-6; a weak D match, TRBD2 (5 bases). Trimming cost V 6 bases and J 0 bases, with 9 bases left between them. Germline V gene sequence: CDR1 MDHEN, CDR2 SYDVKM. This CDR3 region has 15 residues. In DNA form, the CDR3 reads TGTGCCAGCAGACCACGGGGCTCTGGGGCCAACGTCCTGACTTTC. Translating gives CASRPRGSGANVLTF.

V usage is TRBV4-1 and J usage is TRBJ2-2; the match to TRBD2 covers 15 bases. CDR1 is MGHRA, CDR2 YSYEKL, per germline. The CDR3 sequence is 19 residues long. The V and J ends lost 4 bases and 4 bases, in that order; junction bases with no gene match: 10. The CDR3 sequence: CASSRYGLAGGPGTGELFF. The CDR3 coding sequence is TGCGCCAGCAGCCGTTACGGACTAGCGGGAGGGCCGGGCACCGGGGAGCTGTTTTTT.

The chain has TRBV21-1 and TRBJ2-7; the table's D call TRBD1 went unverified against the DNA. TRBV21-1 is recorded as a pseudogene. This CDR3 has 10 residues. The CDR3 protein is CASSQNEQYF. The CDR3 DNA reads as TGTGCCAGCAGCCAAAACGAGCAGTACTTC.

The chain uses TRBV28 and TRBJ1-4, with 7 bases lining up with TRBD1. The CDR3 extends over 12 amino acids. Per the germline V gene, CDR1 is MDHEN and CDR2 is SYDVKM. In DNA, the CDR3 is TGTGCAATATCAGGGACAGAAGAAAAACTGTTTTTT. Its translation: CAISGTEEKLFF.

The rearrangement uses TRBV6-2 or TRBV6-3 and TRBJ2-1, with 12 bases aligning to TRBD2. The J segment lost 4 bases and the V segment lost 4 bases, leaving 2 bases of the junction unmatched. Germline values: CDR1 MNHEY, CDR2 SVGEGT. This CDR3 spans 15 amino acids. In DNA form, the CDR3 reads TGTGCCAGCAGTTTTACTAGCGGGGGGTACAATGAGCAGTTCTTC. Translating it yields CASSFTSGGYNEQFF.

This clone came up once. The chain carries TRBV4-1 and TRBJ1-1; 7 positions match TRBD1. This CDR3 region has 15 residues. V was pared by 3 bases and J by 1 base, with 5 bases of the junction left unmatched. CDR1 and CDR2 (germline): MGHRA, YSYEKL. The chain's CDR3 is CASSQSTGANTEAFF. CDR3 sequence (DNA): TGCGCCAGCAGCCAGTCTACAGGGGCGAACACTGAAGCTTTCTTT.

Regarding this clone: A read error may produce the germline difference seen at one junction end. The chain employs TRBV7-2 and TRBJ1-2; D might be TRBD1 (5 bases). The length of the CDR3 is 17 residues. Germline CDR1 is SGHTA and CDR2 is FQGNSA. The CDR3 loop reads CASSLGQGGQWGSGYAF. CDR3 sequence (DNA): TGTGCCAGCAGCTTGGGGCAGGGCGGACAATGGGGCTCTGGCTACGCCTTC.

CDR3: CASSLSGVNEQFF. The CDR3 region has the DNA TGTGCCAGCAGCTTATCAGGGGTGAATGAGCAGTTCTTC. The chain employs TRBV7-9 and TRBJ2-1; tentative D call: TRBD1 (6 bases). Germline CDR1 and CDR2: SEHNR and FQNEAQ (reference sequence). V was trimmed by 2 bases and J by 7 bases, leaving 9 bases between them. This CDR3 region has 13 residues.

The chain employs TRBV27 and TRBJ2-1, with no clear D. CDR3 length equals 12 residues. Germline V gene lookup returns CDR1 MNHEY and CDR2 SMNVEV (reference sequence). V shed 4 bases and J shed 7 bases, with 8 bases lying between them. The DNA for the CDR3 is TGTGCCAGCAGTTCCCTTGAGAATGAGCAGTTCTTC. Translated: CASSSLENEQFF.

This clone occurred a few times. The chain is built from TRBV24-1 and TRBJ2-1; 8 bases fit TRBD1. Germline V gene sequence: CDR1 KGHDR, CDR2 SFDVKD. With 2 bases clipped from V and 4 bases from J, the junction kept 12 bases outside the gene matches. The CDR3 is made up of 18 amino acids. The CDR3, as DNA: TGTGCCACCAGTGATTCTTCCGCAGGGGGCAGGGGGTACAATGAGCAGTTCTTC. Its translation is CATSDSSAGGRGYNEQFF.

The rearrangement joins TRBV18 to TRBJ2-7, with 7 bases that match TRBD1. The CDR3 runs 15 residues. The germline CDR1 and CDR2 sequences are KGHSH and LQKENI. J gave up 1 base and V 2 bases, and 5 bases lay outside the gene matches. CDR3 sequence: CASSPYRGVSYEQYF. CDR3 bases: TGTGCCAGCTCACCATACAGGGGAGTTTCCTACGAGCAGTACTTC.

The rearrangement links TRBV7-2 to TRBJ2-5; D perhaps matches TRBD1 (6 bases). This CDR3 contains 18 residues. CDR1 and CDR2 (germline): SGHTA, FQGNSA. V shed 7 bases and J shed 1 base, with 25 bases lying between them. The CDR3 region has the DNA TGTGCCAGCACCTTCCCCGCACATCAGGGGAGTAGCCAAGAGACCCAGTACTTC. It codes for CASTFPAHQGSSQETQYF.

The chain uses TRBV9 and TRBJ2-5; 8 bases match TRBD2. The V segment lost 4 bases and the J segment 1 base; nucleotides outside the gene matches: 12. Germline CDR1 reads SGDLS; CDR2 reads YYNGEE. The CDR3 runs 17 residues. The CDR3: CASSPGLSGGVQETQYF. In nucleotides, the CDR3 is TGTGCCAGCAGCCCCGGGTTGTCGGGAGGGGTCCAAGAGACCCAGTACTTC.

The chain is built from TRBV3-1 (or the pseudogene TRBV3-2) and TRBJ2-7; the match to TRBD1 covers 8 bases. J was trimmed by 2 bases and V by 5 bases; bases with no gene match: 5. Germline CDR1 LGHDT, CDR2 YNNKEL (reference sequence). The CDR3 runs to 14 residues. In nucleotides, the CDR3 is TGTGCCAGCAGCTTCCCGGGACAGGCCTACGAGCAGTACTTC. It translates to CASSFPGQAYEQYF.

This clone was recorded only once. V and J are TRBV30 and TRBJ1-2, with TRBD1 matching over 7 bases. CDR1 is GTSNPN, CDR2 SVGIG, per germline (reference sequence). V lost 3 bases and J lost 0; bases outside the gene matches: 4. This CDR3 comprises 14 residues. The CDR3 DNA sequence: TGTGCCTGGAGGGAGACAGGGACTAACTATGGCTACACCTTC. This gives the protein CAWRETGTNYGYTF.

The chain combines TRBV19 with TRBJ1-1, with D perhaps matching TRBD1 (5 bases). Between the trimmed V and J ends, which lost 6 bases and 0 bases, there was a span of 11 bases. The CDR3 length is 14 residues. Per germline, CDR1 LNHDA and CDR2 SQIVND (reference sequence). CDR3 nucleotide sequence: TGTGCCAGTAGAAGACAGTACATGAACACTGAAGCTTTCTTT. Protein sequence: CASRRQYMNTEAFF.

This clone was observed a single time. Just one base apart from a much larger clone, this may be a read error. The chain joins TRBV5-1 to TRBJ1-1; D remains unclear. The V gene's germline CDR1 is SGHRS and CDR2 YFSETQ. The CDR3 is made up of 14 amino acids. In DNA form, the CDR3 reads TGCGCCAGCAACTTGTACAGTTCCAACACTGAAGCTTTCTTT. This encodes CASNLYSSNTEAFF.

Only one count was recorded for this clone. J is TRBJ2-5 and V is TRBV7-9, with 15 bases identical to TRBD2. Looked up from germline, CDR1 is SEHNR and CDR2 is FQNEAQ (reference sequence). After removal of 3 bases from V and 5 bases from J, the junction contained 1 base not matched to a gene. The CDR3 length is 15 residues. CDR3 protein: CASSLGLAGGETQYF. CDR3 DNA: TGTGCCAGCAGCTTGGGACTAGCGGGGGGCGAGACCCAGTACTTC.

CDR3 DNA sequence: TGTGCCAGCAGCCCACCGGGGAGAAGGGAGCTGTTTTTT. It codes for CASSPPGRRELFF. The chain employs TRBV7-3 and TRBJ2-2; D may be TRBD2 (5 bases). CDR3 length equals 13 residues. Germline CDR1 reads SGHTA; CDR2 reads FQGTGA. V lost 5 bases to trimming and J lost 9 bases, with 13 bases between them. Variable domain in full (rest from reference TRBV7-3 and TRBJ2-2): GAGVSQTPSNKVTEKGKYVELRCDPISGHTALYWYRQSLGQGPEFLIYFQGTGAADDSGLPNDRFFAVRPEGSVSTLKIQRTERGDSAVYLCASSPPGRRELFFGEGSRLTVL.

This clone was counted a few times. The chain is built from TRBV4-1 and TRBJ1-1; D uncertain. V gave up 1 base and J gave up 7 bases, with 7 bases separating them. This CDR3 is built from 12 residues. Looked up from germline, CDR1 is MGHRA and CDR2 is YSYEKL. The CDR3 sequence is CASSQGADEAFF. The DNA for the CDR3 is TGCGCCAGCAGCCAAGGGGCAGATGAAGCTTTCTTT.